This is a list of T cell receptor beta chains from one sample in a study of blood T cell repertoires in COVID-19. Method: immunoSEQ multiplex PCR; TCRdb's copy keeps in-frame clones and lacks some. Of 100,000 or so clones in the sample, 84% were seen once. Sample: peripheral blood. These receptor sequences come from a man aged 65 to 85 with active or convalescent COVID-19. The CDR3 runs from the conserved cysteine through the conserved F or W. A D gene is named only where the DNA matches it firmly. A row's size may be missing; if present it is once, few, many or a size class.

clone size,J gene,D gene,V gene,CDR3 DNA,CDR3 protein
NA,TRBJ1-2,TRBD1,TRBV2,TGTGCCAGCAGTCCACAGGGGCTGCCGAACTATGGCTACACCTTC,CASSPQGLPNYGYTF
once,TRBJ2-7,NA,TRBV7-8,TGTGCCAGCAGCACTGACAGGAGCTCCTACGAGCAGTACTTC,CASSTDRSSYEQYF
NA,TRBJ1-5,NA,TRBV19,TGTGCCAGTAGTACCGGGGGGCTTCAGCCCCAGCATTTT,CASSTGGLQPQHF
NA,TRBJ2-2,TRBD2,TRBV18,TGTGCCAGCTCACCGTCCATATCTAGCGGGGCCGTCACCGGGGAGCTGTTTTTT,CASSPSISSGAVTGELFF
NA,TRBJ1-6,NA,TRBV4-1,TGCGCCAGCAGCCAAGATCTCAATTCACCCCTCCACTTT,CASSQDLNSPLHF
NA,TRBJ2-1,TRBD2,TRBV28,TGTGCCAGCAGTTACGGGGGGGCCTACTACAATGAGCAGTTCTTC,CASSYGGAYYNEQFF
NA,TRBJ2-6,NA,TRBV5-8,TGTGCCAGCAGCCCCAGATACTCTGGGGCCAACGTCCTGACTTTC,CASSPRYSGANVLTF
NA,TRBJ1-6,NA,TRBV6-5,TGTGCCAGCAGTTACTCGGCGGGCACCCTCCACTTT,CASSYSAGTLHF
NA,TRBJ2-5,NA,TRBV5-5,TGTGCCAGCAGCTTTTCAGGGGGGACCGGAGAGACCCAGTACTTC,CASSFSGGTGETQYF
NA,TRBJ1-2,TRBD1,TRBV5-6,TGTGCCAGCAGCGTCAGGGACAGGAGGTATGGCTACACCTTC,CASSVRDRRYGYTF
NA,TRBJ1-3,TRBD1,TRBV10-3,TGTGCCATCAGTGTGGGACAGGGATCTGGAAACACCATATATTTT,CAISVGQGSGNTIYF
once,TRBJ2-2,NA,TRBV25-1,TGTGCCAGCAGTGACGATGGGGGCCACGGGGAGCTGTTTTTT,CASSDDGGHGELFF
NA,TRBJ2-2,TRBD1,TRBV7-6,TGTGCCAGCAGCAGCCGACAGGGGCCAAGTACCGGGGAGCTGTTTTTT,CASSSRQGPSTGELFF
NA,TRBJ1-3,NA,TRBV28,TGTGCCAGCAGTTTCCCGGGGACAACTCTGGCAAACACCATATATTTT,CASSFPGTTLANTIYF
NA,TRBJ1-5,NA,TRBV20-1,TGCAGTGCTAGTGGGGGCAGCAATCAGCCCCAGCATTTT,CSASGGSNQPQHF
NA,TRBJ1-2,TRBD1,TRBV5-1,TGCGCCAGCAGCTTATCAGGGGGCGAAGGCGGCTACACCTTC,CASSLSGGEGGYTF
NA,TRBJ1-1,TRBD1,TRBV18,TGTGCCAGCTCACCTGGGGACAGGGGTTTCTTT,CASSPGDRGFF
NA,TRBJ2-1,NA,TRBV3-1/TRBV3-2,TGTGCCAGCAGCCCCACCCCGACTCACTACAATGAGCAGTTCTTC,CASSPTPTHYNEQFF
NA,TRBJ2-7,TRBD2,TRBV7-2,TGTGCCAGCAGCTTAAATGCGGGGGGCCCGTCTTCCTACGAGCAGTACTTC,CASSLNAGGPSSYEQYF
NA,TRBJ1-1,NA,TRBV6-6,TGTGCCAGCAGTTCCCCACAGGGTGGTGGCACTGAAGCTTTCTTT,CASSSPQGGGTEAFF
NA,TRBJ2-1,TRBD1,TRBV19,TGTGCCAGTAGTAGACAGGGGACTTACAATGAGCAGTTCTTC,CASSRQGTYNEQFF
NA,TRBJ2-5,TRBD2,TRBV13,TGTGCCAGCAGCCTGGGACTAGCGGGGGGGCGGCAAGAGACCCAGTACTTC,CASSLGLAGGRQETQYF
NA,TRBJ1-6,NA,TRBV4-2,TGTGCCAGCAGCCAAGAGGCCGGGACTGTGAATTCACCCCTCCACTTT,CASSQEAGTVNSPLHF
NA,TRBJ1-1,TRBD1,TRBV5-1,TGCGCCAGCAGCTCGCAGGGGGTAACTGAAGCTTTCTTT,CASSSQGVTEAFF
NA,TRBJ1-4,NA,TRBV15,TGTGCCACCAGCAGAGGCGGAGGTGAAAAACTGTTTTTT,CATSRGGGEKLFF
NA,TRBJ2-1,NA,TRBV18,TGTGCCAGCTCACCATACAGGGCGGGTGTCAATGAGCAGTTCTTC,CASSPYRAGVNEQFF
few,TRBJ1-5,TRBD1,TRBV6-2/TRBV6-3,TGTGCCAGCAGTCCCGGACAGGGCAGGCAGCCCCAGCATTTT,CASSPGQGRQPQHF
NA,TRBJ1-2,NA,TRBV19,TGTGCCAGTAGTGGTTCAATCGGGGGGACTAACTATGGCTACACCTTC,CASSGSIGGTNYGYTF
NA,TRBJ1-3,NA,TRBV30,TGTGCCTGGAGTGTTGGAGGGGGGGGCGGCACCATATATTTT,CAWSVGGGGGTIYF
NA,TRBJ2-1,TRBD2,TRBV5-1,TGCGCCAGCAGCCGTAGCGGGGGGGCCAATGAGCAGTTCTTC,CASSRSGGANEQFF
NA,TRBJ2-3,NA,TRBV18,TGTGCCAGCTCACCCGGGGGGCCGGGCACAGATACGCAGTATTTT,CASSPGGPGTDTQYF
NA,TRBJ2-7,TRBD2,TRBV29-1,TGCAGCGTGGAACTAGCGGGGGGAACCTACGAGCAGTACTTC,CSVELAGGTYEQYF
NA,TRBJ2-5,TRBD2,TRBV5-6,TGTGCCAGCAGCCTACGGGGGGGAGAGACCCAGTACTTC,CASSLRGGETQYF
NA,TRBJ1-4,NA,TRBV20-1,TGCAGTGCCTCAACTAATGAAAAACTGTTTTTT,CSASTNEKLFF
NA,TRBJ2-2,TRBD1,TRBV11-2,TGTGCCAGCAGCAGACAGACAGGGACGAACACCGGGGAGCTGTTTTTT,CASSRQTGTNTGELFF
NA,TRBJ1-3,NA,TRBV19,TGTGCCAGTACCAACGGGGGGGGTTACTCTGGAAACACCATATATTTT,CASTNGGGYSGNTIYF
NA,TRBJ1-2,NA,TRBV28,TGTGCCAGCAGTCACGAGGGGGCTAACTATGGCTACACCTTC,CASSHEGANYGYTF
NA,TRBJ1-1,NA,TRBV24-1,TGTGCCACCAGTGATAACAGGGTCGGGGACACTGAAGCTTTCTTT,CATSDNRVGDTEAFF
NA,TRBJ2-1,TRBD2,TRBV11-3,TGTGCCAGCAGCTTAATAGGAGGCGGGGGTGAAAACAATCAGCAGTTCTTC,CASSLIGGGGENNQQFF
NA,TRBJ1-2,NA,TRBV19,TGTGCCAGTACCTCCCTCGATCGGGGTTGGGTCTATGGCTACACCTTC,CASTSLDRGWVYGYTF
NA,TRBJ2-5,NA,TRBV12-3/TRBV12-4,TGTGCCAGCAGTCCCGGGACATCGCCGTACTTC,CASSPGTSPYF
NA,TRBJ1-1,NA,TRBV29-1,TGCAGCGTTGCTAGGGGGAACACTGAAGCTTTCTTT,CSVARGNTEAFF